The rows below give T cell receptor beta chains drawn from one sample of a study of CD4+ T cells in melanoma. Data came from immunoSEQ multiplex PCR; TCRdb stores just in-frame clones and leaves some out. Counted here are thousands of clones, 71% occurring once; the ten biggest clones make up 16%. Sequenced input: cells from a culture (not recorded whether cultured in vitro). These receptors were taken from a human donor with melanoma. Both conserved end residues are part of each CDR3. D genes are given only for firm matches. Clone size, where shown, is once, few, many, or a class for clones that have expanded.

TRBV6-6,TRBJ2-7,NA,NA,CASLSTGAGEQYF,TGTGCCAGCCTTTCAACTGGTGCTGGCGAGCAGTACTTC
TRBV30,TRBJ1-6,NA,NA,CAWGGSPGPLHF,TGTGCCTGGGGGGGGTCCCCGGGACCCCTCCACTTT
TRBV11-2,TRBJ1-1,TRBD1,NA,CASSTDRVKVTEAFF,TGTGCCAGCAGCACGGACAGGGTGAAGGTCACTGAAGCTTTCTTT
TRBV7-9,TRBJ1-5,TRBD1,few,CASSLTGGGSNQPQHF,TGTGCCAGCAGCTTAACAGGGGGCGGGAGCAATCAGCCCCAGCATTTT
TRBV6-1,TRBJ1-6,NA,NA,CASNSMDSGNSPLHF,TGTGCCAGCAACTCAATGGACAGCGGGAATTCACCCCTCCACTTT
TRBV4-1,TRBJ2-2,NA,NA,CASSHHGMNTGELFF,TGCGCCAGCAGCCACCACGGAATGAACACCGGGGAGCTGTTTTTT
TRBV5-4,TRBJ1-5,NA,few,CASSLGSGQPQHF,TGTGCCAGCAGCTTAGGGAGTGGTCAGCCCCAGCATTTT
TRBV7-9,TRBJ1-1,NA,NA,CASSAETEMNTEAFF,TGTGCCAGCAGCGCAGAGACAGAGATGAACACTGAAGCTTTCTTT
TRBV9,TRBJ1-2,NA,NA,CASSVFAGNYGYTF,TGTGCCAGCAGCGTGTTTGCGGGAAACTATGGCTACACCTTC
TRBV5-4,TRBJ1-2,TRBD1,few,CASSFGRDRDIPYTF,TGTGCCAGCAGCTTTGGCCGGGACAGGGACATCCCCTACACCTTC
TRBV6-6,TRBJ2-3,TRBD2,NA,CASSGTSGITDTQYF,TGTGCCAGCAGTGGGACTAGCGGTATCACAGATACGCAGTATTTT
TRBV18,TRBJ1-1,NA,NA,CASSPERRSTEAFF,TGTGCCAGCTCACCGGAGCGGCGCAGCACTGAAGCTTTCTTT
TRBV16,TRBJ1-1,TRBD1,NA,CASSQSSLRGRMDTEAFF,TGTGCCAGCAGCCAATCTTCGTTGAGGGGGCGGATGGACACTGAAGCTTTCTTT
TRBV29-1,TRBJ1-2,TRBD1,few,CSVTGTGFDYGYTF,TGCAGCGTCACCGGGACAGGTTTTGACTATGGCTACACCTTC
TRBV6-1,TRBJ1-2,NA,once,CASSLGRAPIYGYTF,TGTGCCAGCAGTCTCGGTAGGGCTCCCATCTATGGCTACACCTTC
TRBV18,TRBJ2-5,NA,few,CASSPGAQETQYF,TGTGCCAGCTCACCGGGAGCACAAGAGACCCAGTACTTC
TRBV4-1,TRBJ2-1,NA,NA,CASGRLGFHDEQFF,TGCGCCAGCGGCCGGTTGGGTTTTCACGATGAGCAGTTCTTC
TRBV5-1,TRBJ1-2,NA,once,CASSLRGGDYGYTF,TGCGCCAGCAGCTTGAGGGGGGGGGACTATGGCTACACCTTC
TRBV4-2,TRBJ1-2,NA,NA,CASSTAAGGSDGYTF,TGTGCCAGCAGCACCGCCGCGGGGGGTTCGGATGGCTACACCTTC
TRBV7-8,TRBJ2-7,NA,once,CASSFTSNYEQYF,TGTGCCAGCAGCTTTACTAGTAACTACGAGCAGTACTTC
TRBV9,TRBJ2-5,TRBD2,NA,CASSVGVAGGIETQYF,TGTGCCAGCAGCGTAGGTGTAGCGGGGGGAATAGAGACCCAGTACTTC
TRBV4-1,TRBJ2-1,TRBD2,NA,CASSHPAGAGNEQFF,TGCGCCAGCAGCCATCCAGCGGGGGCCGGGAATGAGCAGTTCTTC
TRBV21-1,TRBJ2-2,NA,few,CASSKGRTGELFF,TGTGCCAGCAGCAAGGGGAGGACCGGGGAGCTGTTTTTT
TRBV2,TRBJ2-4,TRBD1,NA,CASSVVGTGINIQYF,TGTGCCAGCAGTGTAGTTGGGACAGGGATAAACATTCAGTACTTC
TRBV5-1,TRBJ2-3,TRBD2,NA,CASSLLGTRSTDTQYF,TGCGCCAGCAGCTTGTTGGGGACTAGAAGCACAGATACGCAGTATTTT
TRBV7-8,TRBJ2-2,TRBD2,NA,CASSLGSGGTGELFF,TGTGCCAGCAGCTTAGGCTCGGGGGGCACCGGGGAGCTGTTTTTT
TRBV7-9,TRBJ2-3,TRBD1,NA,CASRQRTGNTDTQYF,TGTGCCAGCAGGCAGAGGACAGGGAACACAGATACGCAGTATTTT
TRBV5-8,TRBJ1-1,NA,few,CASSPWVHTEAFF,TGTGCCAGCAGCCCCTGGGTCCACACTGAAGCTTTCTTT
TRBV9,TRBJ1-1,NA,NA,CASSGRTNTEAFF,TGTGCCAGCAGCGGACGAACTAACACTGAAGCTTTCTTT
TRBV29-1,TRBJ1-3,NA,once,CSVRTSGNTIYF,TGCAGCGTCCGGACTTCTGGAAACACCATATATTTT
TRBV9,TRBJ2-1,TRBD2,NA,CASSAGGRPNYNEQFF,TGTGCCAGCAGCGCGGGGGGGCGGCCCAACTACAATGAGCAGTTCTTC
TRBV7-3,TRBJ2-5,NA,NA,CASSSQHQETQYF,TGTGCCAGCAGCTCCCAGCACCAAGAGACCCAGTACTTC
TRBV5-4,TRBJ2-1,TRBD2,once,CASSSTSGVYNEQFF,TGTGCCAGCAGCTCAACTAGCGGGGTCTACAATGAGCAGTTCTTC
TRBV6-6,TRBJ1-5,NA,NA,CASRDRQDNQPQHF,TGTGCCAGCAGGGACCGACAGGATAATCAGCCCCAGCATTTT
TRBV6-6,TRBJ1-1,NA,NA,CASRTGQQRPNTEAFF,TGTGCCAGCAGGACCGGACAGCAGAGACCGAACACTGAAGCTTTCTTT
TRBV28,TRBJ1-4,NA,NA,CASRAPTGSHEEKLFF,TGTGCCAGCAGGGCACCAACAGGGAGTCATGAGGAAAAACTGTTTTTT
TRBV18,TRBJ1-1,NA,NA,CASSLLQGGGTEAFF,TGTGCCAGCTCACTCCTACAGGGCGGCGGCACTGAAGCTTTCTTT
TRBV5-1,TRBJ2-3,NA,few,CASSLEGGPDTQYF,TGCGCCAGCAGCTTGGAGGGGGGACCAGATACGCAGTATTTT
TRBV5-6,TRBJ1-2,NA,once,CASSQNFLGGYTF,TGTGCCAGCAGCCAGAACTTTTTAGGAGGCTACACCTTC
TRBV4-1,TRBJ1-1,NA,NA,CASSLYARGSEAFF,TGCGCCAGCAGCCTCTATGCTAGGGGATCTGAAGCTTTCTTT